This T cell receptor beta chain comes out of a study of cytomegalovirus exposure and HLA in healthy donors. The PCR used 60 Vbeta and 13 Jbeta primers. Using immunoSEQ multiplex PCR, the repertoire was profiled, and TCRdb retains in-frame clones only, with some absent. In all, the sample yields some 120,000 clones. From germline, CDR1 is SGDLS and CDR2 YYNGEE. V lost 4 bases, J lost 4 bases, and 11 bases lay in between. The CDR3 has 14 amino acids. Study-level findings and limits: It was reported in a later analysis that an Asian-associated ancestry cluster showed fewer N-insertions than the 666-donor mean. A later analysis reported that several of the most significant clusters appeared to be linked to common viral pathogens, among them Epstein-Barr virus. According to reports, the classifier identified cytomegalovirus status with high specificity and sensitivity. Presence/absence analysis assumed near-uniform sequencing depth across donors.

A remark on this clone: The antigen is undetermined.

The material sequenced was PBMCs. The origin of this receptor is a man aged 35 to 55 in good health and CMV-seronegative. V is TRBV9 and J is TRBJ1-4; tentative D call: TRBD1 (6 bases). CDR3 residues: CASSQDRSNEKLFF. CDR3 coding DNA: TGTGCCAGCAGCCAAGACAGGAGTAATGAAAAACTGTTTTTT.